The present entry profiles one T cell receptor beta chain with its context. Its cognate antigen has yet to be identified. No qualities accompany the bases; no much larger clone lies one base away. CDR1 GTSNPN and CDR2 SVGIG are derived from the germline V gene (reference sequence). The germline V end is reduced by 5 bases and the J end by 3 bases; junction bases left unmatched: 8. Including the terminal cysteine and phenylalanine, the CDR3 comprises 16 residues. The kept DNA is CDR3 alone, 48 bases in frame from the first base. TCR CDR3 regions were amplified from genomic DNA by multiplex PCR using the deep immunoSEQ assay. Extracted genomic DNA from each cell subset was distributed evenly across all wells of several immunoSEQ 96-well plates, and each plate was treated as a replicate. For sorted subsets, each replicate PCR was loaded with approximately 200 ng genomic DNA, equivalent to some 31,000 T cell genomes. Purified libraries were measured with a Qubit 3.0 fluorometer, size-checked on a Bioanalyzer 2100, and measured again with the KAPA Library Quantification kit. Every immunoSEQ 96-well plate was sequenced on a separate single-read 150-cycle Illumina NextSeq 550 flow cell. Per the authors' processing: Because the immunoSEQ output included only junctional sequences and no quality scores, the filtering could not be the same as the filtering used for full-length reads. To assign V/J genes and CDR3, sequences were annotated against IMGT germline references using PyIR, a Python wrapper for IgBLAST v1.9. Any read was removed if the V/J assignment was weak (E-value above 1e-6), the CDR3 was missing, or the read contained stop codons, out-of-frame junctions, or ambiguous translated residues. A V3J clonotype was defined by an identical inferred V gene, J gene, and CDR3 amino acid sequence. Percentage overlap between repertoires was calculated by dividing the number of shared unique clonotypes by the size of the smaller repertoire. Richness of each repertoire was evaluated using RTK rarefaction, the Chao1 estimator, and Recon v2.1 estimates of unobserved clonotypes. For all TCRbeta clonotypes obtained by the gDNA method from a handful of donors, generation probabilities were computed with OLGA. This is the immuneACCESS table as TCRdb keeps it, with only in-frame sequences that have V and J called. A part of the clones is gone; compared with another copy, unresolved V genes explain less than half, and the rest is unexplained. Clonal size and the V and J genes are those of that table, whereas D and trimming came from the DNA. This sample is represented by millions of clones; roughly 94% of them were singletons. The ten largest make up about 1.1% of the sample.

This record belongs to a study of shared clonotypes between healthy human individuals (dated by TCRdb to 2018 to 2020). Background for the entire study: The cohort included three men and a couple of women between 18 and 49 years of age. Per donor, three plates each were used for CD4 naive and CD4 memory, two for CD8 naive, and one for CD8 memory. To estimate repertoire size and how much clonotypes are shared between individuals, the study performed deep sequencing of blood TCR repertoires from a few healthy adults. To increase sequencing depth and limit assay-specific biases, different laboratories used diverse techniques to prepare libraries and sequence TCR repertoires. Per donor, leukapheresis produced somewhere between about 0.9 and 9 billion PBMCs.

CD8 naive samples consisted of CD45RO-negative cells that were positively selected for CCR7, yielding a CD45RA+CCR7+ population without TemRA cells. The donors were healthy, HIV-negative adults with no recently reported acute infections or vaccinations. Only Caucasian adults living in Nashville, Tennessee, USA were represented among the donors. After blood collection by leukapheresis, PBMCs were isolated using Ficoll-Histopaque density gradient centrifugation and then cryopreserved in the vapor phase of liquid nitrogen. Analytical flow cytometry was used to check the purity and quantity of each magnetically sorted T cell population. From each sorted fraction, genomic DNA was isolated and quantified by UV absorbance on a Nanodrop 2000c. Results and caveats for the whole study, not just this receptor: Sharing across a few donors was observed for about 5% of naive CD4, over 3% of naive CD8, 2.3% of memory CD4, and around 0.42% of memory CD8 clonotypes. Pairwise subsampling indicated that sequencing depth was expected to affect the degree of clonotype sharing among donors. Naive subsets generally had larger estimated clonotype richness than memory subsets did. Rarefaction of sorted-subset datasets indicated incomplete sequencing despite the large sequencing depth. Compared with non-shared clonotypes, clonotypes shared by all four sorted-subset donors had higher generation probabilities. Because the study included a small number of donors, the genetic and exposure-history diversity represented was limited. Sampling was restricted to blood, and TCR repertoires in tissues likely differ from the TCR repertoires found in blood.

The sequencing input was naive CD8+ T cells sorted from blood. In the paper's terms, the cell subset or site label means: CD45RA+CCR7+. The clonotype was recovered from a man between 18 and 29 years old in good health. The sequence joins TRBV30 to TRBJ2-5; TRBD2 fits 14 bases in the junction. The DNA sequence is TGTGCCTGGGCGCGTAAGGGACTAGCGGGAGAAGAGACCCAGTACTTC. This yields the protein CAWARKGLAGEETQYF.